This paragraph covers one TCR beta chain sequence. Sequencing used immunoSEQ multiplex PCR; TCRdb keeps in-frame clones, though not all of them. The table lists 150,000 to 200,000 clones, more than 75% of them singletons. The data were obtained in a study of blood T cell repertoires in COVID-19. Looking at the study overall: Whether acute or convalescent, the COVID-19 samples came from the United States, Italy and Spain.

The CDR3 is made up of 12 amino acids. V lost 3 bases, J lost 3 bases, and 5 bases lay in between. Germline V gives CDR1 LNHDA, CDR2 SQIVND (reference sequence). This TCR came from a woman between 65 and 79 years old with COVID-19, enrolled during active disease. Sequencing used peripheral blood. The chain couples TRBV19 to TRBJ1-2; D is uncertain. The CDR3 DNA reads as TGTGCCAGTAGTATGATAGACTATGGCTACACCTTC. It translates to CASSMIDYGYTF. The full variable domain, in which reference TRBV19 and TRBJ1-2 provide the parts outside the CDR3, is DGGITQSPKYLFRKEGQNVTLSCEQNLNHDAMYWYRQDPGQGLRLIYYSQIVNDFQKGDIAEGYSVSREKKESFPLTVTSAQKNPTAFYLCASSMIDYGYTFGSGTRLTVV.